This T cell receptor (beta chain) was profiled in a study of cytomegalovirus exposure and HLA in healthy donors. The wider study: Of all 360 or so donors who were genotyped, 70% to 85% belonged to the Caucasian-associated ancestry cluster.

The primer mix had 60 Vbeta and 13 Jbeta primers. TCRdb keeps only in-frame clones here, not all; method: immunoSEQ multiplex PCR. The sample lists about 160,000 clones, roughly 80% occurring once. A note on this clone: Its antigen is unknown. Its ends do not fully match the called genes, so a read error is possible.

Study conclusions and caveats: Earlier analysis yielded a pattern in which most TCR beta V segments were productive about 87% or about 30% of the time. Presence/absence analyses took donor sequencing depth as roughly uniform. Overall, roughly 160 TCR beta chains were annotated as cytomegalovirus-associated.

Sequenced sample: PBMCs. The receptor was isolated from a man aged 25 to 45 in good health and CMV-seronegative.

The CDR3 DNA is TGCGCCAGCAGCCAAGAAGATGCGACAGCTAGTACCTACGGGCAGTACTTC. Encoded protein: CASSQEDATASTYGQYF. The chain is built from TRBV4-1 and TRBJ2-7, with D possibly matching TRBD1 (5 bases). The CDR3 is 17 residues long. Germline CDR1 reads MGHRA; CDR2 reads YSYEKL.